This is a list of T cell receptor beta chains from one sample in a study of graft-versus-host responses after intestinal transplantation. Clones were read by immunoSEQ multiplex PCR, and TCRdb kept only the in-frame ones, dropping some. The table has about 83,000 clones, roughly nine tenths seen once. These TCRs are of unknown antigen specificity. The specimen was unstimulated CD4+ T cells sorted from spleen or lymph node cells, collected before intestinal transplant. Every receptor here comes from a human donor who received an intestinal transplant. Each CDR3 is given with its conserved first and last residue. The D gene is left open where the match is weak. Some rows have no size entry. The others give once, few or many, or a class for an expanded clone.

>TRBJ1-6|TRBV30|TRBD1|.
CAWRSTGGVSPLHF
>TRBJ2-3|TRBV19|TRBD1|once
CASSRQGVSTDTQYF
>TRBJ2-1|TRBV18|TRBD2|.
CASSFTSGSNGEQFF
>TRBJ2-5|TRBV5-1|TRBD2|.
CASSLTSGSSETQYF
>TRBJ2-3|TRBV5-6|TRBD2|.
CASSGVTSGTQYF
>TRBJ1-1|TRBV7-9|.|.
CASSPMRTEAFF
>TRBJ2-2|TRBV2|.|.
CASSETRGNTGELFF
>TRBJ2-1|TRBV11-2|TRBD2|.
CASSSPGLPYNEQFF
>TRBJ2-4|TRBV6-6|.|few
CASAPGDGPKNIQYF
>TRBJ2-7|TRBV7-2|TRBD2|once
CASSWGLAGAYEQYF
>TRBJ2-3|TRBV27|TRBD2|once
CASSFSLAASTDTQYF
>TRBJ2-2|TRBV27|.|.
CASSTRPTGELFF
>TRBJ2-2|TRBV6-5|.|.
CGTKRGTGELFF
>TRBJ2-5|TRBV6-1|.|.
CASSEMMVPGETQYF
>TRBJ1-2|TRBV28|.|.
CASITPGGAGHYGYTF
>TRBJ1-5|TRBV28|.|.
CASSLGGIGGNQPQHF
>TRBJ1-1|TRBV6-6|.|.
CASSYAGNTEAFF
>TRBJ1-2|TRBV28|.|.
CASSLWSDSGYTF
>TRBJ2-1|TRBV28|.|.
CASSLLRYNEQFF
>TRBJ2-5|TRBV4-1|TRBD1|.
CASSRPGQGGETQYF
>TRBJ1-5|TRBV27|.|.
CASSQGWSNQPQHF
>TRBJ1-3|TRBV27|.|once
CASSPSLQPLSGNTIYF
>TRBJ2-3|TRBV13|.|.
CASSAQPLVAGTDTQYF